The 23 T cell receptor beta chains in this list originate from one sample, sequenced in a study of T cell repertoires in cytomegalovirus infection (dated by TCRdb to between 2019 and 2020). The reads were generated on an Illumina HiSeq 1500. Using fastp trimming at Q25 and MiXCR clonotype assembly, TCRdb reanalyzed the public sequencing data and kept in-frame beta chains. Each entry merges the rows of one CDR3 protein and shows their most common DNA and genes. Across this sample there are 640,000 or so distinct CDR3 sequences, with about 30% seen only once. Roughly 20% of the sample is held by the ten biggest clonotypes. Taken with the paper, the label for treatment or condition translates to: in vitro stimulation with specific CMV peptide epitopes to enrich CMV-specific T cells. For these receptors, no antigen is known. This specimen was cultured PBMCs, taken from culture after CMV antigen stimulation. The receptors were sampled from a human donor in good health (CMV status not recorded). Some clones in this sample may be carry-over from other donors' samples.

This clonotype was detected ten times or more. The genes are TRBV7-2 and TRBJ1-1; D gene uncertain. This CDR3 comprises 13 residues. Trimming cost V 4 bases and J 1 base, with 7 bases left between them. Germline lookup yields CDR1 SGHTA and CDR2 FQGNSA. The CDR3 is CASSSRQNTEAFF. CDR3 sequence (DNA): TGTGCCAGCAGCTCCCGACAGAACACTGAAGCTTTCTTT.

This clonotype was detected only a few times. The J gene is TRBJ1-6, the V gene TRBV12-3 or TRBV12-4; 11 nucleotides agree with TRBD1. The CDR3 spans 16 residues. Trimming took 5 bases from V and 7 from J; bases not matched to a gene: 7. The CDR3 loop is CASSPGQGGPNSPLHF. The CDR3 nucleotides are TGTGCCAGCAGTCCGGGACAGGGGGGACCCAATTCACCCCTCCACTTT.

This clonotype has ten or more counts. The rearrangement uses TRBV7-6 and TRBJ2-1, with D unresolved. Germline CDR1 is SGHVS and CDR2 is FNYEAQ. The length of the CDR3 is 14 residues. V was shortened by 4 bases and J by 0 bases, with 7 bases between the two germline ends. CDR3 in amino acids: CASSSARSYNEQFF. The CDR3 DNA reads TGTGCCAGCAGCTCCGCCCGCTCCTACAATGAGCAGTTCTTC.

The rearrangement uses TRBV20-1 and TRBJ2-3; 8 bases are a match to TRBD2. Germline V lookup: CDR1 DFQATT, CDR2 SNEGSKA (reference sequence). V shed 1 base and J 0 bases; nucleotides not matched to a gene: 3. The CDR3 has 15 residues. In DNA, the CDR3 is TGCAGTGCTAGAGCGTCTAGCGGGAGCACAGATACGCAGTATTTT. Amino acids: CSARASSGSTDTQYF.

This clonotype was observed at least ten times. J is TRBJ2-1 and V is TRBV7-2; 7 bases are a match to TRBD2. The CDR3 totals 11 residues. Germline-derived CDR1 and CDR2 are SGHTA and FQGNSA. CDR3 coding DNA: TGTGTTTGTGCGGGAGACAATGAGCAGTTCTTC. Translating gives CVCAGDNEQFF.

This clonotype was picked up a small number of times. CDR3 loop: CASRRTGLLYEQYF. DNA for the CDR3: TGTGCCAGCAGACGGACAGGGCTCCTCTACGAGCAGTACTTC. The chain has TRBV2 and TRBJ2-7; 8 bases map to TRBD1. V lost 6 bases to trimming and J lost 3 bases; unmatched junction nucleotides: 7. The CDR3 totals 14 residues. Germline CDR1 reads SNHLY; CDR2 reads FYNNEI.

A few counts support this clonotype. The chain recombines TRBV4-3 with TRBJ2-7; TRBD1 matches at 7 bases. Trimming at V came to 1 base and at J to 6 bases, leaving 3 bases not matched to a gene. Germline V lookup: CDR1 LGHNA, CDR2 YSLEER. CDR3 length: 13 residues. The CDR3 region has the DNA TGCGCCAGCAGCCAAGTGACAGGGTTCGAGCAGTACTTC. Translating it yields CASSQVTGFEQYF.

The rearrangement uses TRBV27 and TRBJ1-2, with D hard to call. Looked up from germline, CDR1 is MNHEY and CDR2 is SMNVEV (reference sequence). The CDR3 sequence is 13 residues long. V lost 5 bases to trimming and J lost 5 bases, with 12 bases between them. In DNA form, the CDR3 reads TGTGCCAGCAGTCCGATGGCCCATTATGGCTACACCTTC. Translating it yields CASSPMAHYGYTF.

The CDR3 region is CASREIGQGDSPLHF. CDR3 nucleotide sequence: TGTGCCAGCAGGGAAATCGGACAGGGCGATTCACCCCTCCACTTT. The chain couples TRBV27 to TRBJ1-6; 8 nucleotides match TRBD1. CDR1 and CDR2 (germline): MNHEY, SMNVEV (reference sequence). This CDR3 spans 15 amino acids. The V gene end was trimmed by 6 bases and the J gene end by 8 bases; junction bases not matched to a gene: 9.

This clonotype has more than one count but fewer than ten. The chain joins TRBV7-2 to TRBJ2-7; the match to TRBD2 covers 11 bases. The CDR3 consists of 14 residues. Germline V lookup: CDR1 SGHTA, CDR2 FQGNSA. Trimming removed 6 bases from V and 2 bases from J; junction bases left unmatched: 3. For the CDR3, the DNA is TGTGCCAGCAGGACTAGCGGGGCCCCCTACGAGCAGTACTTC. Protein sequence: CASRTSGAPYEQYF.

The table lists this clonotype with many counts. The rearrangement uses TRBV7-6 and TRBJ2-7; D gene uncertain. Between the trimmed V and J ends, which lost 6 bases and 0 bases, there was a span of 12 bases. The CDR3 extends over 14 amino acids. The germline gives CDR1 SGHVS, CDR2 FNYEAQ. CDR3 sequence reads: CASRLSTTSYEQYF. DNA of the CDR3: TGTGCCAGCAGACTAAGCACTACCTCCTACGAGCAGTACTTC.

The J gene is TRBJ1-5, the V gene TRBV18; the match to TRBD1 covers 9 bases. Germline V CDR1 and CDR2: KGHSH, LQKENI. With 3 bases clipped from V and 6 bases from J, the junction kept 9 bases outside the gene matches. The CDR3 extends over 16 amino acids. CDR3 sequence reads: CASSPTGQGSVQPQHF. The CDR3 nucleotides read TGTGCCAGCTCACCTACGGGACAGGGTTCGGTTCAGCCCCAGCATTTT. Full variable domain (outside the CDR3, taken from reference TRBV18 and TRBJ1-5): NAGVMQNPRHLVRRRGQEARLRCSPMKGHSHVYWYRQLPEEGLKFMVYLQKENIIDESGMPKERFSAEFPKEGPSILRIQQVVRGDSAAYFCASSPTGQGSVQPQHFGDGTRLSIL.

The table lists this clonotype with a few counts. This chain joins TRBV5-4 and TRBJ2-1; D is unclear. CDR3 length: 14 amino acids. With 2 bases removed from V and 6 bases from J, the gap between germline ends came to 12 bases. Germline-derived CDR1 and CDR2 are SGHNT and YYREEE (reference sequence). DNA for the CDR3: TGTGCCAGCAGCTTTGGAACAGATCGCAATGAGCAGTTCTTC. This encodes CASSFGTDRNEQFF.

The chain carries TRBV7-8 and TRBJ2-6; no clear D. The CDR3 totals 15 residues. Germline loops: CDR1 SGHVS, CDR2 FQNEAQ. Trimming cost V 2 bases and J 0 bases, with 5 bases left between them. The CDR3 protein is CASSLLSSGANVLTF. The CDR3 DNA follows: TGTGCCAGCAGCTTATTGAGCTCTGGGGCCAACGTCCTGACTTTC.

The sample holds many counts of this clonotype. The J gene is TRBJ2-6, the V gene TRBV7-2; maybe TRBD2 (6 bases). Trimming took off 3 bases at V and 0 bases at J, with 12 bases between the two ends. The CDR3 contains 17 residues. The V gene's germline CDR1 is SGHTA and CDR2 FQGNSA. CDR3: CASSLLGLLSGANVLTF. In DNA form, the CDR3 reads TGTGCCAGCAGCTTGTTGGGACTTCTCTCTGGGGCCAACGTCCTGACTTTC.

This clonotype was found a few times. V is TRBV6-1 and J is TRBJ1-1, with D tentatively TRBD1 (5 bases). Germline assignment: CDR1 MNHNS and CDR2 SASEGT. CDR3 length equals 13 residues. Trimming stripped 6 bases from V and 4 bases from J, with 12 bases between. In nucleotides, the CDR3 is TGTGCCAGCAGACCAACAGGCCTCACTGAAGCTTTCTTT. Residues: CASRPTGLTEAFF.

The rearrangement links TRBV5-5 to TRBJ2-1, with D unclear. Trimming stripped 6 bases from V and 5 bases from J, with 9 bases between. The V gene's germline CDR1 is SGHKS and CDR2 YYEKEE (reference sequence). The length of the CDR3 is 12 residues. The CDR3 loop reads CASMGSHNEQFF. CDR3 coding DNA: TGTGCCAGCATGGGTTCCCACAATGAGCAGTTCTTC. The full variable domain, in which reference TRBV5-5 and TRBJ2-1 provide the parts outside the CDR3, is DAGVTQSPTHLIKTRGQQVTLRCSPISGHKSVSWYQQVLGQGPQFIFQYYEKEERGRGNFPDRFSARQFPNYSSELNVNALLLGDSALYLCASMGSHNEQFFGPGTRLTVL.

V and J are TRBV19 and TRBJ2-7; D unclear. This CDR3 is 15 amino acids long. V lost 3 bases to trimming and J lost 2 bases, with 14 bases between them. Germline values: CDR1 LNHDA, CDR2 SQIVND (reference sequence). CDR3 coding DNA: TGTGCCAGTAGTATCTTTGTCGCTAACACCTACGAGCAGTACTTC. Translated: CASSIFVANTYEQYF.

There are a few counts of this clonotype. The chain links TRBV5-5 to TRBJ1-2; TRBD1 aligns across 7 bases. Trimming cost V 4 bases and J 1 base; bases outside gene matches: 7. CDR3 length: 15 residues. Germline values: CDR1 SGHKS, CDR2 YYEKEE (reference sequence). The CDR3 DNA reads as TGTGCCAGCAGCGCCGCCGGGACAGTTAACTATGGCTACACCTTC. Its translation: CASSAAGTVNYGYTF.

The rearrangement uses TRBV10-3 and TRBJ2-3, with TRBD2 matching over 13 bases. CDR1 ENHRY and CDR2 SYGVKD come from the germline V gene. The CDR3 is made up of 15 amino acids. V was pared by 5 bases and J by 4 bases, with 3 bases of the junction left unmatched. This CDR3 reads CAISRTSGRSDTQYF. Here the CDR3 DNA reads TGTGCCATCAGTCGGACTAGCGGGAGATCAGATACGCAGTATTTT.

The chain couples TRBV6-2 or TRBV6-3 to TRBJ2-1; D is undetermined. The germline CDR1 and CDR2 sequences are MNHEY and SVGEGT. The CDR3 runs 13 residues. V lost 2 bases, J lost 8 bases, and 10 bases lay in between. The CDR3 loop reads CASSYGLAYEQFF. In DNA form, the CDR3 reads TGTGCCAGCAGTTACGGCCTGGCTTATGAGCAGTTCTTC.

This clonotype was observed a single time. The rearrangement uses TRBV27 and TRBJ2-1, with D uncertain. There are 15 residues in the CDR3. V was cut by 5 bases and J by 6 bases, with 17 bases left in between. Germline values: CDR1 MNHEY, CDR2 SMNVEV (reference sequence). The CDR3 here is CASSPYPSQSNEQFF. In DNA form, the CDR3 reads TGTGCCAGCAGTCCGTACCCCTCCCAGAGCAATGAGCAGTTCTTC.

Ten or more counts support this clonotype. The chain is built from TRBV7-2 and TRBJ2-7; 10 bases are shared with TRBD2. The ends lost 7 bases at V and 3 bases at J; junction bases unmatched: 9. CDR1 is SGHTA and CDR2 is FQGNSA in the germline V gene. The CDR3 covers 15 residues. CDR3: CASTRLAGGGYEQYF. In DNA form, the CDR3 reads TGTGCCAGCACTCGTTTAGCGGGAGGTGGCTACGAGCAGTACTTC.